Each of the 20 T cell receptor beta chains below was sequenced from the same sample in a study of T cell clonality in common variable immunodeficiency. Study findings and constraints: Reportedly, TCR beta sequences from common variable immunodeficiency showed fewer deletions and N-nucleotide insertions.

The protocol was immunoSEQ multiplex PCR, while the TCRdb copy is restricted to in-frame clones and leaves out a portion. The profile covers roughly 42,000 clones, none occurring a single time. No cognate antigen is known for these TCRs. The sequenced material came from peripheral blood mononuclear cells. The receptors were sampled from a human donor with common variable immunodeficiency.

This clone was observed at least ten times. The sequenced fragment ends 3 residues before the CDR3 boundary, so the rest is inferred from the germline J gene. The V gene is TRBV29-1, the J gene TRBJ2-4, with 10 bases identical to TRBD1. Germline V gene data show CDR1 as SQVTM and CDR2 as ANQGSEA. This CDR3 is 17 amino acids long. Losses at the gene ends were 2 bases for V and 0 bases for J; bases not matched to a gene: 7. The CDR3 DNA, read in part, is TGCAGCGTTGAAACTCGACAGGGGGCTATAGCCAAAAACATT. Protein sequence: CSVETRQGAIAKNI. The entire CDR3 protein is CSVETRQGAIAKNIQYF.

This clone was seen many times. Sequencing ends 3 residues short of the CDR3 end; the germline J gene provides the rest. The sample contains more than one DNA sequence encoding this CDR3. The V gene is TRBV30, the J gene TRBJ2-3, with 7 bases fitting TRBD2. The CDR3 runs to 15 residues. Germline V CDR1 and CDR2: GTSNPN, SVGIG (reference sequence). V shed 4 bases and J 5 bases; nucleotides not matched to a gene: 12. CDR3 loop: CAWTGGSLGGDTQYF. The CDR3 bases that were read are TGTGCCTGGACGGGCGGGAGTCTTGGTGGAGATACG.

As concerns this clone: The DNA ends 3 residues before the CDR3 does, and the rest of the CDR3 is filled in from the germline J gene. The chain combines TRBV5-1 with TRBJ2-1; 9 bases agree with TRBD1. The CDR3 has 15 amino acids. CDR1 SGHRS and CDR2 YFSETQ come from the germline V gene. J gave up 8 bases and V 0 bases, and 6 bases lay outside the gene matches. The CDR3 sequence is CASSLGGTGNHEQFF. The part of the CDR3 DNA that was read is TGCGCCAGCAGCTTGGGGGGGACAGGGAATCATGAG.

This clone has only a few counts. Read data end 3 residues before the CDR3 end; the end is taken from the germline J gene. The gene calls are TRBV18 and TRBJ2-5, with 11 nucleotides matching TRBD1. Unmatched junction bases numbered 6, after V lost 7 bases and J lost 5 bases. The CDR3 loop spans 14 amino acids. Germline V gene sequence: CDR1 KGHSH, CDR2 LQKENI. CDR3 DNA, as far as it was read: TGTGCCAGCTTACCGGGACAGGGGGGTGAGACC. Its translation: CASLPGQGGET. The full CDR3 sequence reads CASLPGQGGETQYF.

This clone showed up many times. The read falls 3 residues short of the CDR3 end, and the missing part is taken from the germline J gene. The rearrangement uses TRBV29-1 and TRBJ2-1; D is possibly TRBD2 (6 bases). The V gene's germline CDR1 is SQVTM and CDR2 ANQGSEA. This CDR3 region has 14 residues. The V end was cut by 4 bases, the J end by 7 bases, with 17 bases between. The CDR3 sequence: CSVARGANGNEQFF. CDR3 DNA, as far as it was read: TGCAGCGTTGCGCGGGGCGCGAATGGGAATGAG.

In its sample, this clone was seen many times. The DNA ends 3 residues before the CDR3 does, and the rest of the CDR3 is filled in from the germline J gene. The rearrangement links TRBV5-4 to TRBJ2-2, with 8 bases aligning to TRBD1. Germline CDR1 reads SGHNT; CDR2 reads YYREEE (reference sequence). V lost 2 bases to trimming and J lost 2 bases; unmatched junction nucleotides: 5. CDR3 size: 16 residues. Here the CDR3 reads CASSFGAGGNTGELFF. The CDR3 DNA, read in part, is TGTGCCAGCAGCTTCGGGGCAGGGGGCAACACCGGGGAG.

The table lists this clone with many counts. The CDR3 end is not reached by the read, which stops 3 residues before it; the germline J gene fills it in. This chain joins TRBV7-6 and TRBJ2-7; a possible D gene is TRBD1 (5 bases). CDR3 length equals 14 residues. CDR1 and CDR2 (germline): SGHVS, FNYEAQ. Trimming shortened V by 5 bases and J by 0 bases, and 11 bases separated the two germline ends. The sequenced CDR3 bases are TGTGCCAGCAGCCCCCAAACAGGCTCCTACGAG. Translated, it gives CASSPQTGSYE. The entire CDR3 is CASSPQTGSYEQYF.

This clone was recorded many times. The observed sequence ends 3 residues before the CDR3 terminus, with the missing tail filled in from the germline J gene. The V call is TRBV9, the J call TRBJ2-3; 7 bases agree with TRBD1. CDR3 length: 15 amino acids. Per the germline V gene, CDR1 is SGDLS and CDR2 is YYNGEE. V lost 3 bases to trimming and J lost 0 bases; unmatched junction nucleotides: 4. CDR3 DNA, as far as it was read: TGTGCCAGCAGCGCGACAGGGACGAGCACAGATACG. The encoded protein is CASSATGTSTDT. In full, the CDR3 is CASSATGTSTDTQYF. The full variable domain, its missing parts supplied by reference TRBV9 and TRBJ2-3, is DSGVTQTPKHLITATGQRVTLRCSPRSGDLSVYWYQQSLDQGLQFLIQYYNGEERAKGNILERFSAQQFPDLHSELNLSSLELGDSALYFCASSATGTSTDTQYFGPGTRLTVL.

This clone was counted many times. Coverage ceases 3 residues before the CDR3 finishes, and the germline J gene fills in the end. The genes are TRBV20-1 and TRBJ2-2; 8 positions match TRBD1. The CDR3 runs to 14 residues. With 2 bases clipped from V and 5 bases from J, the junction kept 4 bases outside the gene matches. CDR1 and CDR2 (germline): DFQATT, SNEGSKA (reference sequence). CDR3 sequence: CSARSGGMTGELFF. The sequenced part of the CDR3 DNA is TGCAGTGCTAGATCAGGGGGCATGACCGGGGAG.

Worth noting for this clone: Read sequence stops 3 residues before the CDR3 end, and the germline J gene provides the missing end. The rearrangement joins TRBV2 to TRBJ2-7, with D possibly TRBD1 on 6 matching bases. CDR3 length equals 17 residues. The ends were cut back, 2 bases at V and 2 bases at J, with 19 bases in the middle. The germline V gene has CDR1 SNHLY and CDR2 FYNNEI. CDR3 bases read: TGTGCCAGCAGTGAAATGCAGGGGAGACTCCTTACCTACGAG. This encodes CASSEMQGRLLTYE. The whole CDR3 sequence is CASSEMQGRLLTYEQYF.

This clone occurred a few times. Coverage ceases 3 residues before the CDR3 finishes, and the germline J gene fills in the end. The chain couples TRBV6-2 or TRBV6-3 to TRBJ1-5; the match to TRBD1 covers 8 bases. This CDR3 has 14 residues. Trimming at V came to 8 bases and at J to 6 bases, leaving 9 bases not matched to a gene. Germline V gene data show CDR1 as MNHEY and CDR2 as SVGEGT. The CDR3 here is CASVQGAGGQPQHF. The sequenced CDR3 bases are TGTGCCAGCGTTCAGGGGGCAGGTGGTCAGCCC.

This clone was observed many times. The CDR3 sequence: CASSVEGATNEKLFF. The CDR3 DNA, read in part, is TGTGCCAGCTCCGTCGAGGGGGCCACTAATGAAAAA. This sequence joins TRBV7-8 and TRBJ1-4; 7 bases are a match to TRBD1. Read data end 3 residues before the CDR3 end; the end is taken from the germline J gene. Germline V CDR1 and CDR2: SGHVS, FQNEAQ. The V segment lost 8 bases and the J segment 2 bases; nucleotides outside the gene matches: 8. The CDR3 runs 15 residues.

This clone was detected only a few times. The CDR3 extends 3 residues past the end of the read, so its final part is completed from the germline J gene. The chain uses TRBV7-9 and TRBJ1-5; TRBD1 is a possible D gene (5 bases). Germline CDR1 is SEHNR and CDR2 is FQNEAQ (reference sequence). CDR3 length equals 15 residues. Trimming removed 4 bases from V and 0 bases from J, with 10 bases in between. The CDR3 here is CASSSQGLSNQPQHF. CDR3 bases read: TGTGCCAGCAGCTCCCAGGGCCTTAGCAATCAGCCC.

For this clone: The sequence runs out 3 residues before the end of the CDR3; the remainder is reconstructed from the germline J gene. V usage is TRBV11-2 and J usage is TRBJ1-6, with D tentatively TRBD1 (6 bases). This CDR3 contains 14 residues. Trimming removed 1 base from V and 10 bases from J, with 11 bases in between. Germline CDR1 is SGHAT and CDR2 is FQNNGV. The CDR3: CASSLGGTFSPLHF. Partial CDR3 DNA: TGTGCCAGCAGCTTAGGCGGGACATTCTCACCC. The full variable domain, completed using reference TRBV11-2 and TRBJ1-6, is EAGVAQSPRYKIIEKRQSVAFWCNPISGHATLYWYQQILGQGPKLLIQFQNNGVVDDSQLPKDRFSAERLKGVDSTLKIQPAKLEDSAVYLCASSLGGTFSPLHFGNGTRLTVT.

This clone was counted between two and nine times. Read sequence stops 3 residues before the CDR3 end, and the germline J gene provides the missing end. The rearrangement joins TRBV7-2 to TRBJ1-5, with TRBD1 identical over 7 bases. The V gene's germline CDR1 is SGHTA and CDR2 FQGNSA. V gave up 1 base and J gave up 5 bases; unmatched junction bases: 5. This CDR3 has 15 residues. The CDR3 sequence is CASSLGGTAYQPQHF. Partial CDR3 DNA: TGTGCCAGCAGCTTAGGAGGGACAGCCTATCAGCCC.

Notes on this clone: The read comes to an end 3 residues before the CDR3 does, leaving the germline J gene to fill in the end. The gene calls are TRBV6-2 or TRBV6-3 and TRBJ1-5, with a weak D call TRBD1 (5 bases). Germline V gene lookup returns CDR1 MNHEY and CDR2 SVGEGT. V lost 0 bases, J lost 7 bases, and 10 bases lay in between. The CDR3 loop spans 14 amino acids. CDR3 region: CASSYSWEGQPQHF. Incomplete CDR3 DNA: TGTGCCAGCAGTTACTCCTGGGAGGGGCAGCCC.

This clone was counted at least ten times. The sequence runs out 3 residues before the end of the CDR3; the remainder is reconstructed from the germline J gene. This chain connects TRBV5-1 to TRBJ2-3; D is unclear. V dropped 4 bases and J dropped 1 base, with 7 bases sitting between them. Germline values: CDR1 SGHRS, CDR2 YFSETQ. CDR3 length: 13 amino acids. This CDR3 reads CASSTPGTDTQYF. Partial CDR3 DNA: TGCGCCAGCAGCACCCCGGGCACAGATACG.

The table lists this clone with a few counts. The read falls 3 residues short of the CDR3 end, and the missing part is taken from the germline J gene. This chain joins TRBV7-2 and TRBJ1-5; TRBD1 matches 9 bases. The CDR3 has 14 residues. V trimming: 5 bases; J trimming: 7 bases; junction bases outside the gene matches: 6. Germline V gene sequence: CDR1 SGHTA, CDR2 FQGNSA. The CDR3 is CASSGWTGDQPQHF. Incomplete CDR3 DNA: TGTGCCAGCAGCGGGTGGACAGGGGACCAGCCC. The entire variable domain, with the rest obtained from reference TRBV7-2 and TRBJ1-5, is as follows: GAGVSQSPSNKVTEKGKDVELRCDPISGHTALYWYRQSLGQGLEFLIYFQGNSAPDKSGLPSDRFSAERTGGSVSTLTIQRTQQEDSAVYLCASSGWTGDQPQHFGDGTRLSIL.

This clone occurred a few times. Sequencing ends 3 residues short of the CDR3 end; the germline J gene provides the rest. The chain recombines TRBV18 with TRBJ2-1, with TRBD2 matching 13 bases. CDR3 length: 15 amino acids. V was clipped by 3 bases and J by 8 bases; unmatched bases: 4. Germline assignment: CDR1 KGHSH and CDR2 LQKENI. This CDR3 is CASSPGLAGEYEQFF. The sequenced CDR3 bases are TGTGCCAGCTCACCTGGACTAGCGGGAGAGTATGAG. Filled out from reference TRBV18 and TRBJ2-1, the complete variable domain reads NAGVMQNPRHLVRRRGQEARLRCSPMKGHSHVYWYRQLPEEGLKFMVYLQKENIIDESGMPKERFSAEFPKEGPSILRIQQVVRGDSAAYFCASSPGLAGEYEQFFGPGTRLTVL.

About this clone itself: The read ends 3 residues early relative to the CDR3; the germline J gene fills the gap. The chain carries TRBV6-2 or TRBV6-3 and TRBJ2-7; 15 positions agree with TRBD2. Germline-derived CDR1 and CDR2 are MNHEY and SVGEGT. The CDR3 is made up of 16 amino acids. Trimming at V came to 7 bases and at J to 3 bases, leaving 7 bases not matched to a gene. CDR3 sequence reads: CASTPGTSGGIYEQYF. The CDR3 bases that were read are TGTGCCAGCACCCCCGGGACTAGCGGGGGGATCTACGAG.